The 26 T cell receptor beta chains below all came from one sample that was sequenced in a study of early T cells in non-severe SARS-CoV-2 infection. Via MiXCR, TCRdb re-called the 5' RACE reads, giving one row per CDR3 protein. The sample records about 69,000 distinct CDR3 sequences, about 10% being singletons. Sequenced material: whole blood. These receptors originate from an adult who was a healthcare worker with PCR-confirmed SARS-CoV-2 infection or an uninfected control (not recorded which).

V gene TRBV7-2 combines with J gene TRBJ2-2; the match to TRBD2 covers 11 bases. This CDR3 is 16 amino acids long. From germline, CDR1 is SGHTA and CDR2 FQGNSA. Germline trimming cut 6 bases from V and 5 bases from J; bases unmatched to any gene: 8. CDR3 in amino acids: CASSPTSGSGTGELFF. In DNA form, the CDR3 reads TGTGCCAGCAGTCCTACTAGCGGGAGCGGAACCGGGGAGCTGTTTTTT. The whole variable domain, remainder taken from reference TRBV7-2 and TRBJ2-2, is GAGVSQSPSNKVTEKGKDVELRCDPISGHTALYWYRQSLGQGLEFLIYFQGNSAPDKSGLPSDRFSAERTGGSVSTLTIQRTQQEDSAVYLCASSPTSGSGTGELFFGEGSRLTVL.

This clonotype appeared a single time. CDR3 DNA: TGTGCCAGCAGTGAAGCGCTTTGGGGGATGGGAGGCAATCAGCCCCAGCATTTT. It is translated as CASSEALWGMGGNQPQHF. The chain links TRBV6-1 to TRBJ1-5, with D possibly TRBD1 on 5 matching bases. Germline CDR1 and CDR2: MNHNS and SASEGT. The CDR3 extends over 18 amino acids. V was shortened by 0 bases and J by 2 bases, with 17 bases between the two germline ends.

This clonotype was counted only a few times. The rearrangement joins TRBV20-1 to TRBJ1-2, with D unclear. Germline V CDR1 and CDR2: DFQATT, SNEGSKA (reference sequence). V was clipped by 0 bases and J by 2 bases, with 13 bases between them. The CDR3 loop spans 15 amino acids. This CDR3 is CSARDPVGGNYGYTF. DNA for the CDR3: TGCAGTGCTAGAGATCCTGTAGGAGGGAACTATGGCTACACCTTC.

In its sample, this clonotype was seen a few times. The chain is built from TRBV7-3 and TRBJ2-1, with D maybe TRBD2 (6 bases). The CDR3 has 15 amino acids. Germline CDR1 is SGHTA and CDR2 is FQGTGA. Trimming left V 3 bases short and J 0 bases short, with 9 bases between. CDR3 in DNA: TGTGCCAGCAGCTTCGGCGGGGTCTCCTACAATGAGCAGTTCTTC. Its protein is CASSFGGVSYNEQFF.

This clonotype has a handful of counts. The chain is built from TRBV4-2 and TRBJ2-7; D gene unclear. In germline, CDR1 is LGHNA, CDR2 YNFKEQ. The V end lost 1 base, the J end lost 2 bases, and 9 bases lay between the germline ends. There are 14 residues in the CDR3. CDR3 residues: CASSQVIQPYEQYF. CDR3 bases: TGTGCCAGCAGCCAAGTAATCCAGCCCTACGAGCAGTACTTC.

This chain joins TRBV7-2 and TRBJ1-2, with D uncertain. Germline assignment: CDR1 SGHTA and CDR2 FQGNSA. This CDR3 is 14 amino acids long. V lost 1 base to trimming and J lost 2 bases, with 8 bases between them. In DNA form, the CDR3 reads TGTGCCAGCAGCTTAGTCGCTTTAAACTATGGCTACACCTTC. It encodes CASSLVALNYGYTF.

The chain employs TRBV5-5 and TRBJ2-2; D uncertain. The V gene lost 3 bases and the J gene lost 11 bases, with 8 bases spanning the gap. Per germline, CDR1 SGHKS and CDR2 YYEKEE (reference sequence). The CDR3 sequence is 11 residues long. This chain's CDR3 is CASSSFNELFF. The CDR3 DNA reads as TGTGCCAGCAGCTCCTTTAACGAGCTGTTTTTT.

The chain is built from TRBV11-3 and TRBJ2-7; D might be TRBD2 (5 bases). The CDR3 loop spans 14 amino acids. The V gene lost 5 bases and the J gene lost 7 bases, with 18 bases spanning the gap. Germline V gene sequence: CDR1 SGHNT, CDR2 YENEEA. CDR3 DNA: TGTGCCAGCAGCCCTTTCCGGGATACGAGGGAGCAGTACTTC. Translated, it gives CASSPFRDTREQYF.

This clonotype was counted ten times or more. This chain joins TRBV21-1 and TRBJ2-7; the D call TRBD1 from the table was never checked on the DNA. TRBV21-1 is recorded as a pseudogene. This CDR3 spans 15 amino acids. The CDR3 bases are TGTGCCAGCAGTGTAACCGGACAGAGCTCCTACGAGCAGTACTTC. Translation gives CASSVTGQSSYEQYF.

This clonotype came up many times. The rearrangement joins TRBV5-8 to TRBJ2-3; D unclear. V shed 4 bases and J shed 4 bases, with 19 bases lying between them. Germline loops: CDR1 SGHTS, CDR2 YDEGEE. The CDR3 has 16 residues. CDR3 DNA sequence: TGTGCCAGCAGCACCCGGACCGGTAGTGTGGCAGATACGCAGTATTTT. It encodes CASSTRTGSVADTQYF.

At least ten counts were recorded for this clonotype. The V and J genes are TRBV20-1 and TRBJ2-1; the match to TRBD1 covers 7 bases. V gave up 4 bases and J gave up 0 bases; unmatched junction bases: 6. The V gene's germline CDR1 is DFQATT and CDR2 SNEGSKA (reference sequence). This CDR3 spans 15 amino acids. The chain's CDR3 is CSAKGQLSSYNEQFF. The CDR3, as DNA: TGCAGTGCTAAGGGACAGCTGAGCTCCTACAATGAGCAGTTCTTC.

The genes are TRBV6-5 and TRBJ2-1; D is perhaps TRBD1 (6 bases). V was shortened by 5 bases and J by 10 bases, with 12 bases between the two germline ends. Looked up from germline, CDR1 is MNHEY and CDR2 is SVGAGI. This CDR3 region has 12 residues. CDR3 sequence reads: CASSLRGGEQFF. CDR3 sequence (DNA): TGTGCCAGCAGTCTCAGGGGTGGGGAGCAGTTCTTC.

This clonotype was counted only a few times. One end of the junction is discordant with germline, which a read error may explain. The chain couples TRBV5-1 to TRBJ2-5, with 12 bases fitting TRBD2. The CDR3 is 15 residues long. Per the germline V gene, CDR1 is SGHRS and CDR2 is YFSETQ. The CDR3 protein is CASSQTSGRSETQYF. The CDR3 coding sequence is TGTGCCAGCAGCCAGACTAGCGGGAGATCAGAGACCCAGTACTTC.

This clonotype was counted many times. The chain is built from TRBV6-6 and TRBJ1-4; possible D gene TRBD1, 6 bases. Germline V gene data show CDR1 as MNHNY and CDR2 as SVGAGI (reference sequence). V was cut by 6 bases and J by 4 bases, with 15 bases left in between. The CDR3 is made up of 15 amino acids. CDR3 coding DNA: TGTGCCAGCAGCCCCGCTCAGGGGATTAATGAAAAACTGTTTTTT. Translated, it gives CASSPAQGINEKLFF.

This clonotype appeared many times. CDR3 DNA: TGCAGTGCTAGAGCGGCCCTGAACACTGAAGCTTTCTTT. Translation gives CSARAALNTEAFF. This chain joins TRBV20-1 and TRBJ1-1, with no clear D. V lost 1 base and J lost 0, with 6 bases in between. Germline loops: CDR1 DFQATT, CDR2 SNEGSKA (reference sequence). The CDR3 has 13 amino acids.

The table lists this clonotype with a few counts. CDR3 coding DNA: TGTGCCAGCAGCCTAACAGCGAACTATGGCTACACCTTC. This encodes CASSLTANYGYTF. J is TRBJ1-2 and V is TRBV3-1, with unresolved D. The V gene lost 4 bases and the J gene lost 2 bases, with 8 bases spanning the gap. Germline values: CDR1 LGHDT, CDR2 YNNKEL (reference sequence). The CDR3 consists of 13 residues.

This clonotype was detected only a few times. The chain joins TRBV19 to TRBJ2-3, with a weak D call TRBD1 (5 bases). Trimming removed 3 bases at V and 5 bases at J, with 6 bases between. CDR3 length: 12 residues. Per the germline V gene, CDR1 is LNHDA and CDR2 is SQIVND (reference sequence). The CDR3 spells CASSIQGDTQYF. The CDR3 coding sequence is TGTGCCAGTAGTATCCAGGGAGATACGCAGTATTTT.

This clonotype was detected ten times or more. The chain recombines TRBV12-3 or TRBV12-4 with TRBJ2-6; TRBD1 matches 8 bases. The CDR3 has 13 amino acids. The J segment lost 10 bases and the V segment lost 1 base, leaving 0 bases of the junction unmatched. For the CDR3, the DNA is TGTGCCAGCAGTTTAGGACAGGGGAACGTCCTGACTTTC. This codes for CASSLGQGNVLTF.

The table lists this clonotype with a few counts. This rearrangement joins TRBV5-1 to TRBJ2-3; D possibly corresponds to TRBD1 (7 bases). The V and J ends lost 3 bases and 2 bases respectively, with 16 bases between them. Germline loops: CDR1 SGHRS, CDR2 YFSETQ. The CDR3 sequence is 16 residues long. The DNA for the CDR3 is TGCGCCAGCAGCTCAAGCGGAGGGGGCTTCACAGATACGCAGTATTTT. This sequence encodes CASSSSGGGFTDTQYF.

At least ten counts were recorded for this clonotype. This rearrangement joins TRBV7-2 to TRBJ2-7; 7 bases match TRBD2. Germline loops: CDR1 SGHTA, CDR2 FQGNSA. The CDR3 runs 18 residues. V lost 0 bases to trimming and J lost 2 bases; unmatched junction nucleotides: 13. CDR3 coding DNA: TGTGCCAGCAGCTTAGCGATAGAGGCTAGCGGTCGTCCCTACGAGCAGTACTTC. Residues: CASSLAIEASGRPYEQYF. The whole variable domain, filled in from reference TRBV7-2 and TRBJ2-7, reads GAGVSQSPSNKVTEKGKDVELRCDPISGHTALYWYRQSLGQGLEFLIYFQGNSAPDKSGLPSDRFSAERTGGSVSTLTIQRTQQEDSAVYLCASSLAIEASGRPYEQYFGPGTRLTVT.

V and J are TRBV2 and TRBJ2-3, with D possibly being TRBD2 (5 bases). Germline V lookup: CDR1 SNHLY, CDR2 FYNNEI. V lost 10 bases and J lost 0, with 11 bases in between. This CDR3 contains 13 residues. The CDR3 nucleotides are TGTGCCAAACGAGCGGAAAGCACAGATACGCAGTATTTT. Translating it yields CAKRAESTDTQYF.

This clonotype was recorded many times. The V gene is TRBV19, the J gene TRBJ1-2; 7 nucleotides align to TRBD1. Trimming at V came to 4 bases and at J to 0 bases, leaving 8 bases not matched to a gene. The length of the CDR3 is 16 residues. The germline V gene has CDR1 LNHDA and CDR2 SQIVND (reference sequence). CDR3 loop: CASSRPGTVSNYGYTF. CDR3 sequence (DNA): TGTGCCAGTAGTAGGCCCGGGACAGTTTCTAACTATGGCTACACCTTC.

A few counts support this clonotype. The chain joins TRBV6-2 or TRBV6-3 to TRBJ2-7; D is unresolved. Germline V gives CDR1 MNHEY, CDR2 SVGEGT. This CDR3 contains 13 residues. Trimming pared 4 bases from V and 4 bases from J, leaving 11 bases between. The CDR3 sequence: CASSSDFRYEQYF. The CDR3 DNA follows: TGTGCCAGCAGTTCGGATTTTAGGTACGAGCAGTACTTC.

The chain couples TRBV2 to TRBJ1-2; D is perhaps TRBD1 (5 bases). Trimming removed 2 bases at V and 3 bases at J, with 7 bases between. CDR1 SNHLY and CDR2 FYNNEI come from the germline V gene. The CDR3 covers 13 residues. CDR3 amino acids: CASSESRDYGYTF. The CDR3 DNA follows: TGTGCCAGCAGTGAATCCAGGGACTATGGCTACACCTTC.

As DNA, the CDR3 is TGCGCCAGCAGTGAAGGCAGCTACTACGAGCAGTACTTC. It specifies CASSEGSYYEQYF. V is TRBV10-2 and J is TRBJ2-7; D is ambiguous. This CDR3 is built from 13 residues. V lost 3 bases and J lost 3, with 9 bases in between. The germline gives CDR1 WSHSY, CDR2 SAAADI.

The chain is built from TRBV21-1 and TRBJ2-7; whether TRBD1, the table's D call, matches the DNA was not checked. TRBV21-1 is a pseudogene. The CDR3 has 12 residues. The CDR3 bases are TGTGCCAGCAGCAAACAGGGATACGAGCAGTACTTC. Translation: CASSKQGYEQYF.